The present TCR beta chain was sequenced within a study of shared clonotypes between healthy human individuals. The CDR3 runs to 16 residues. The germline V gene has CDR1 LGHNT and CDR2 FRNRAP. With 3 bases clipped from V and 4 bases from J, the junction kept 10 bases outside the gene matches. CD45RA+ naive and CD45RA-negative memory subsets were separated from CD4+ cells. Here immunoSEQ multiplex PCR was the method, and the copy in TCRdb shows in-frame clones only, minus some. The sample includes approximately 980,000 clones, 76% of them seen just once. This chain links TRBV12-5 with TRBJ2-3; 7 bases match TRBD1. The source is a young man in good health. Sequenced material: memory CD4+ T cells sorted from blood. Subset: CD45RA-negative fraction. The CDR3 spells CASGFGDRVGSDTQYF. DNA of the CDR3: TGTGCTAGTGGTTTTGGAGACAGGGTTGGGTCAGATACGCAGTATTTT.